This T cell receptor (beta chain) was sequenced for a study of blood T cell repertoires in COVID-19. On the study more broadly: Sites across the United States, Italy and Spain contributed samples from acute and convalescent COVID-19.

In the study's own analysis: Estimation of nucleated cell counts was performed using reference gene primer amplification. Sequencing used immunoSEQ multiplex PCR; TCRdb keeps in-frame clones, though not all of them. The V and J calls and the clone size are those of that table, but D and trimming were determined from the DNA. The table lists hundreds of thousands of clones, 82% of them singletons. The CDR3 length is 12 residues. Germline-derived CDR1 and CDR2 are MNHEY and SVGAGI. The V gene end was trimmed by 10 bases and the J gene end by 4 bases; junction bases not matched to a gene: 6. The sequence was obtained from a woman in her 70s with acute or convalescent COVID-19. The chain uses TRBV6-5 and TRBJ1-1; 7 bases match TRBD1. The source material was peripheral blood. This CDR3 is CATHRGGTEAFF. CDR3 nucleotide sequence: TGTGCCACCCACAGGGGTGGCACTGAAGCTTTCTTT.